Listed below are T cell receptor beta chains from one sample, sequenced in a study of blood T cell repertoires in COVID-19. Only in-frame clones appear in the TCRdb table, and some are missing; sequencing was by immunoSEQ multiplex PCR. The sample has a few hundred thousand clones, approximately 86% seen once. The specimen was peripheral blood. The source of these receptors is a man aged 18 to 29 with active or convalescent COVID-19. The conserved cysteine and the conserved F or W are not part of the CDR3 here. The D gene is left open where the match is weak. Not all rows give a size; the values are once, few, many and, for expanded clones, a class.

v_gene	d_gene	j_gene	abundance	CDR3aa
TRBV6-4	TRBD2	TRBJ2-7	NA	ASRGTSGSLYEQY
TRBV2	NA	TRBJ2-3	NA	ASILQALGTDTQY
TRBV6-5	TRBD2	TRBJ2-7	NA	ASSYSTSGLSYEQY
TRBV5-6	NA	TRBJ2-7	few	ASRGATTYEQY
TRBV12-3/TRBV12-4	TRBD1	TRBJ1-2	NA	ASSLGRGQGYT
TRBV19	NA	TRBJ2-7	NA	ATSRFNLDRSYEQY
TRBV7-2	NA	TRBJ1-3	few	ASSLLGGLGNTIY
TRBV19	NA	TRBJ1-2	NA	ASRGRGTNYGYT
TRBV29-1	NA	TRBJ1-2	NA	SADRTNYGYT
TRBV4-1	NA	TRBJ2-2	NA	ASSQGENWRGGTGELF
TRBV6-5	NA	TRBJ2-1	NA	ARTGDNEQF
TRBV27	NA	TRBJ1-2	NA	ASRDGGAMDGYT
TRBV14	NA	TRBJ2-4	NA	ASSLASSRDIQY
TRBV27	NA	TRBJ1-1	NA	ASRTGLGNTEAF
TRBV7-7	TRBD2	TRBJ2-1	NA	ASSLGAGDRSYNEQF
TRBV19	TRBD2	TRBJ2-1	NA	ASSKGLAGGLEQF
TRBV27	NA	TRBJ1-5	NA	ASSLSGGRVIYQPQH
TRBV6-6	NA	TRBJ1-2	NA	ASSLRTARGGYT
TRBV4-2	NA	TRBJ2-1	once	ASSQDIGGGGYNEQF
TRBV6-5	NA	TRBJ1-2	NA	ATVSGILYGYT
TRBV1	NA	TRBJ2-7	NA	TSSQPGGRSYEQY
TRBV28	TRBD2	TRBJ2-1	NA	ASTPGTSGRNEQF
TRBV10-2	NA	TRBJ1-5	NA	ASSADRLQPQH
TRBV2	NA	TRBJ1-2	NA	ASSDVVTAHT
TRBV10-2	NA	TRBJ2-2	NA	ASSVRLANTGELF
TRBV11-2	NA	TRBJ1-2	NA	ASSLISGPRGGYGYT